A single sample is the source of the 22 T cell receptor beta chains below, sequenced in a study of blood T cells in healthy people across ages. Together with a sample-barcoded 5' primer, a J-beta primer mix was included in a second PCR lasting 7 to 11 cycles. TCRdb itself ran the 5' RACE reads through MiXCR, one entry per CDR3 protein. This table has roughly 640,000 distinct CDR3 sequences, about 28% appearing once. The sequenced sample consisted of blood. The origin of the receptors is a woman older than 75 in good health.

This clonotype has a handful of counts. The V and J genes are TRBV7-6 and TRBJ2-3; D assignment may be TRBD1 or TRBD2 (6 bases each). Germline values: CDR1 SGHVS, CDR2 FNYEAQ. Between the trimmed V and J ends, which lost 3 bases and 5 bases, there was a span of 18 bases. The CDR3 has 16 residues. CDR3 in DNA: TGTGCCAGCAGCTTGGTGTCCCCGGGGGCTGGAGATACGCAGTATTTT. This encodes CASSLVSPGAGDTQYF.

Note on this clonotype: Its ends do not fully match the called genes, so a read error is possible. This chain connects TRBV4-2 to TRBJ2-7, with D maybe TRBD2 (6 bases). The V gene's germline CDR1 is LGHNA and CDR2 YNFKEQ. The CDR3 runs to 17 residues. The CDR3, as DNA: TGTGCCGGCAGCCAAGCGGGCATGGTAACCTTCTCCTACGAGCAGTACTTC. This gives the protein CAGSQAGMVTFSYEQYF.

Notes on this clonotype: This may be a read error: a much more frequent sequence differs by one nucleotide. The V call is TRBV20-1, the J call TRBJ2-7, with no clear D. The CDR3 length is 11 residues. Trimming shortened V by 4 bases and J by 13 bases, and 17 bases separated the two germline ends. Germline values: CDR1 DFQATT, CDR2 SNEGSKA (reference sequence). CDR3 protein: CSAKPGETHYF. CDR3 DNA sequence: TGCAGTGCTAAGCCTGGTGAGACCCACTACTTC.

This clonotype is a singleton in its sample. V and J are TRBV7-3 and TRBJ2-3, with TRBD2 matching over 9 bases. Looked up from germline, CDR1 is SGHTA and CDR2 is FQGTGA. The CDR3 spans 16 residues. The trim removed 5 bases at V and 4 bases at J, leaving 10 bases unmatched. Here the CDR3 DNA reads TGTGCCAGCAGCCCCACGGGGGGACTAGCCCCAGATACGCAGTATTTT. This sequence encodes CASSPTGGLAPDTQYF.

There are a few counts of this clonotype. The chain employs TRBV30 and TRBJ2-7; 7 bases fit TRBD2. Germline V lookup: CDR1 GTSNPN, CDR2 SVGIG (reference sequence). The V segment lost 2 bases and the J segment 0 bases; nucleotides outside the gene matches: 10. CDR3 length: 16 residues. The CDR3 region has the DNA TGTGCCTGGAGTATATCCCCGGGGGGTACCTCCTACGAGCAGTACTTC. Translated, it gives CAWSISPGGTSYEQYF. Supplemented by reference TRBV30 and TRBJ2-7, the full variable domain reads SQTIHQWPATLVQPVGSPLSLECTVEGTSNPNLYWYRQAAGRGLQLLFYSVGIGQISSEVPQNLSASRPQDRQFILSSKKLLLSDSGFYLCAWSISPGGTSYEQYFGPGTRLTVT.

This clonotype was observed many times. The chain combines TRBV5-1 with TRBJ2-1; D is uncertain. The V end was cut by 3 bases, the J end by 5 bases, with 6 bases between. Germline V lookup: CDR1 SGHRS, CDR2 YFSETQ. CDR3 size: 12 residues. CDR3 DNA sequence: TGCGCCAGCAGCTCCTTCGACAATGAGCAGTTCTTC. Translation gives CASSSFDNEQFF.

This clonotype showed up many times. J is TRBJ1-5 and V is TRBV15; D ambiguous. Germline V CDR1 and CDR2: LNHNV, YYDKDF (reference sequence). The ends were cut back, 5 bases at V and 1 base at J, with 9 bases in the middle. This CDR3 has 14 residues. The CDR3 region has the DNA TGTGCCACCAGCCTGACCCGAAGCAATCAGCCCCAGCATTTT. Residues: CATSLTRSNQPQHF.

This clonotype appeared once. This may arise from a read error, as a much more abundant clone is one base away. This chain's CDR3 is CVSSVNGQGYGYTF. For the CDR3, the DNA is TGTGTCAGCAGCGTAAATGGACAGGGATACGGCTACACCTTC. The chain couples TRBV9 to TRBJ1-2; 8 bases agree with TRBD1. Germline-derived CDR1 and CDR2 are SGDLS and YYNGEE. There are 14 residues in the CDR3. The full variable domain, in which reference TRBV9 and TRBJ1-2 provide the parts outside the CDR3, is DSGVTQTPKHLITATGQRVTLRCSPRSGDLSVYWYQQSLDQGLQFLIQYYNGEERAKGNILERFSAQQFPDLHSELNLSSLELGDSALYFCVSSVNGQGYGYTFGSGTRLTVV.

There are a few counts of this clonotype. The chain recombines TRBV2 with TRBJ2-3; a weak D match, TRBD1 (6 bases). V was shortened by 6 bases and J by 3 bases, with 16 bases between the two germline ends. The germline gives CDR1 SNHLY, CDR2 FYNNEI. CDR3 length: 15 residues. The CDR3 region is CASSPQGKQTDTQYF. CDR3 sequence (DNA): TGTGCCAGCAGCCCTCAGGGGAAACAAACAGATACGCAGTATTTT.

Only a few counts were recorded for this clonotype. This rearrangement joins TRBV6-1 to TRBJ1-5, with D unresolved. V lost 2 bases and J lost 0, with 11 bases in between. Germline CDR1 MNHNS, CDR2 SASEGT. The CDR3 is 16 residues long. The CDR3 sequence is CASSEMALISNQPQHF. CDR3 DNA: TGTGCCAGCAGTGAAATGGCATTGATTAGCAATCAGCCCCAGCATTTT.

This clonotype showed up many times. The chain has TRBV20-1 and TRBJ2-7, with D tentatively TRBD2 (6 bases). CDR3 length: 16 amino acids. Germline V CDR1 and CDR2: DFQATT, SNEGSKA (reference sequence). V lost 3 bases, J lost 1 base, and 19 bases lay in between. CDR3: CSASGLVSGPSYEQYF. The DNA for the CDR3 is TGCAGTGCTAGCGGACTCGTCAGCGGGCCATCCTACGAGCAGTACTTC.

This clonotype was seen more than once but under ten times. At one end the junction does not follow the germline gene, possibly because of a read error. CDR3 region: CAGSPRTGGIYEQYF. The CDR3 nucleotides read TGTGCCGGCAGCCCACGGACAGGGGGGATCTACGAGCAGTACTTC. The chain uses TRBV7-2 and TRBJ2-7; 10 bases align to TRBD1. The CDR3 length is 15 residues. Germline assignment: CDR1 SGHTA and CDR2 FQGNSA.

This clonotype has at least ten counts. The genes are TRBV5-1 and TRBJ2-7; the D gene is possibly TRBD1 (5 bases). From germline, CDR1 is SGHRS and CDR2 YFSETQ. V was shortened by 1 base and J by 3 bases, with 8 bases between the two germline ends. The CDR3 runs 13 residues. CDR3 residues: CASSLFQGYEQYF. CDR3 DNA: TGCGCCAGCAGCTTGTTTCAGGGCTACGAGCAGTACTTC.

This clonotype was detected ten times or more. The CDR3 DNA reads as TGTGCCAGCAGTTTAAGGACAGGGGGCTCCGAGCAGTACTTC. It specifies CASSLRTGGSEQYF. The chain links TRBV27 to TRBJ2-7; 11 nucleotides agree with TRBD1. Germline assignment: CDR1 MNHEY and CDR2 SMNVEV (reference sequence). There are 14 residues in the CDR3. Unmatched junction bases numbered 3, after V lost 2 bases and J lost 6 bases.

This clonotype appeared a few times. DNA of the CDR3: TGTGCCAGCAGCGCCCGGGGCACCAGCTCTGGAAACACCATATATTTT. The encoded protein is CASSARGTSSGNTIYF. J is TRBJ1-3 and V is TRBV9, with D perhaps TRBD1 (5 bases). Trimming removed 3 bases from V and 0 bases from J, with 13 bases in between. The CDR3 contains 16 residues. Germline CDR1 reads SGDLS; CDR2 reads YYNGEE.

At least ten counts were recorded for this clonotype. This chain connects TRBV6-5 to TRBJ1-2, with D possibly being TRBD1 (5 bases). The germline gives CDR1 MNHEY, CDR2 SVGAGI. Trimming shortened V by 6 bases and J by 3 bases, and 14 bases separated the two germline ends. This CDR3 is 14 amino acids long. In DNA, the CDR3 is TGTGCCAGCAGCCGCGGGGCAGGGTACTATGGCTACACCTTC. Amino acids: CASSRGAGYYGYTF.

The CDR3 DNA is TGCAGTGCTAGACTCCTCAGCGGCTACCCCTACGAGCAGTACTTC. It is translated as CSARLLSGYPYEQYF. The chain links TRBV20-1 to TRBJ2-7; D is perhaps TRBD2 (5 bases). V lost 2 bases to trimming and J lost 2 bases, with 16 bases between them. The CDR3 is 15 residues long. In germline, CDR1 is DFQATT, CDR2 SNEGSKA (reference sequence).

This clonotype was seen repeatedly, ten times or more. This chain's CDR3 is CSTSGARGPRGYTF. The CDR3 DNA follows: TGCAGTACGAGCGGGGCCAGGGGGCCAAGGGGCTACACCTTC. The V call is TRBV20-1, the J call TRBJ1-2; TRBD1 matches 8 bases. Germline CDR1 and CDR2: DFQATT and SNEGSKA (reference sequence). V was pared by 8 bases and J by 8 bases, with 16 bases of the junction left unmatched. This CDR3 region has 14 residues.

This clonotype was recorded at least ten times. The V and J genes are TRBV6-1 and TRBJ2-7, with 10 bases aligning to TRBD2. The CDR3 loop spans 17 amino acids. Trimming took 6 bases from V and 8 from J; bases not matched to a gene: 19. Germline CDR1 MNHNS, CDR2 SASEGT. The CDR3 loop is CASSPGGASGGSLKQYF. In DNA, the CDR3 is TGTGCCAGCAGCCCAGGGGGTGCTAGCGGGGGTTCTTTGAAGCAGTACTTC.

This clonotype was observed many times. The chain carries TRBV7-2 and TRBJ2-7; D may be TRBD1 (6 bases). CDR3 length equals 13 residues. Germline V gives CDR1 SGHTA, CDR2 FQGNSA. V dropped 3 bases and J dropped 3 bases, with 9 bases sitting between them. The CDR3: CASSLGARYEQYF. In nucleotides, the CDR3 is TGTGCCAGCAGCTTGGGGGCCCGCTACGAGCAGTACTTC.

This clonotype has a count of ten or more. The chain carries TRBV3-1 and TRBJ2-5; 8 bases agree with TRBD1. J gave up 0 bases and V 1 base, and 7 bases lay outside the gene matches. Germline V gives CDR1 LGHDT, CDR2 YNNKEL (reference sequence). This CDR3 comprises 17 residues. The CDR3 DNA is TGTGCCAGCAGCCAAGGAGGCAGGGGGCGCGACCAAGAGACCCAGTACTTC. Residues: CASSQGGRGRDQETQYF.

This clonotype was seen once. Given a much more abundant clone one base away, this may be a read error. Because it lacks the conserved phenylalanine or tryptophan at the end, this CDR3 is likely a read error. The rearrangement links TRBV12-3 or TRBV12-4 to TRBJ1-1; D is ambiguous. V was trimmed by 6 bases and J by 1 base, leaving 6 bases between them. The CDR3 has 12 residues. CDR3 amino acids: CASSRQNTEAFL. The DNA of the CDR3 is TGTGCCAGCAGCAGACAGAACACTGAAGCTTTCTTG.